Each of the 17 T cell receptor beta chains below was sequenced from the same sample in a study of blood T cell repertoires in COVID-19. Measured with immunoSEQ multiplex PCR; TCRdb has only the in-frame clones, and not every one. Found here are 50,000 or so clones, 80% to 95% of them singletons; the top ten hold around an eighth. The sequenced material came from peripheral blood. These receptors came from a human donor with active COVID-19. The donor label of this sample is uncertain.

This sequence joins TRBV7-2 and TRBJ1-4, with TRBD1 as a possible D gene (5 bases). This CDR3 is 17 amino acids long. Trimming took off 2 bases at V and 0 bases at J, with 13 bases between the two ends. Germline values: CDR1 SGHTA, CDR2 FQGNSA. The CDR3 nucleotides read TGTGCCAGCAGCTTACTGGGCAGGGCTCCAACTAATGAAAAACTGTTTTTT. Translation: CASSLLGRAPTNEKLFF.

V gene TRBV6-5 combines with J gene TRBJ1-5; 9 bases are a match to TRBD1. The CDR3 consists of 15 residues. Germline trimming cut 8 bases from V and 2 bases from J; bases unmatched to any gene: 7. CDR1 is MNHEY, CDR2 SVGAGI, per germline. CDR3 protein: CASGDRDRGNQPQHF. The CDR3 DNA sequence: TGTGCCAGCGGGGACCGGGACAGGGGCAATCAGCCCCAGCATTTT.

The rearrangement uses TRBV6-5 and TRBJ1-2; D is unclear. V was clipped by 2 bases and J by 1 base, with 5 bases between them. This CDR3 is built from 13 residues. Germline V lookup: CDR1 MNHEY, CDR2 SVGAGI. The CDR3 reads CASSYRVNYGYTF. CDR3 bases: TGTGCCAGCAGTTACCGGGTTAACTATGGCTACACCTTC.

The chain employs TRBV6-1 and TRBJ2-7, with D unclear. This CDR3 is built from 11 residues. V was pared by 2 bases and J by 4 bases, with 3 bases between. Germline CDR1 MNHNS, CDR2 SASEGT. CDR3 DNA sequence: TGTGCCAGCAGTGAATTATACGAGCAGTACTTC. This gives the protein CASSELYEQYF.

This clone has just a few counts. This sequence joins TRBV12-3 or TRBV12-4 and TRBJ1-1; D gene ambiguous. This CDR3 region has 13 residues. V lost 1 base to trimming and J lost 2 bases, with 5 bases between them. CDR3 coding DNA: TGTGCCAGCAGTTTAGGGGCCAACACTGAAGCTTTCTTT. Translated: CASSLGANTEAFF.

The chain couples TRBV3-1 (or the pseudogene TRBV3-2) to TRBJ1-6; D is unresolved. The CDR3 runs to 14 residues. CDR1 is LGHDT and CDR2 is YNNKEL in the germline V gene (reference sequence). V was shortened by 1 base and J by 13 bases, with 14 bases between the two germline ends. The CDR3 nucleotides are TGTGCCAGCAGCCAAGGGGCCAACGTTTTTCCCCTCCACTTT. It specifies CASSQGANVFPLHF.

The chain recombines TRBV27 with TRBJ2-2; 7 bases are shared with TRBD1. The germline V gene encodes CDR1 MNHEY and CDR2 SMNVEV (reference sequence). The CDR3 contains 15 residues. The V and J ends lost 6 bases and 7 bases, in that order; junction bases with no gene match: 11. The CDR3 bases are TGTGCCAGCAGGCCCACAGGGGATGGGGTCGGGGAGCTGTTTTTT. Translated: CASRPTGDGVGELFF.

V usage is TRBV28 and J usage is TRBJ1-2, with D perhaps matching TRBD1 (6 bases). V was shortened by 5 bases and J by 3 bases, with 10 bases between the two germline ends. Germline CDR1 and CDR2: MDHEN and SYDVKM. The CDR3 has 13 residues. The CDR3 DNA reads TGTGCCAGCAGTCCCCGGACAGACTATGGCTACACCTTC. It is translated as CASSPRTDYGYTF.

The gene calls are TRBV4-1 and TRBJ2-7, with D uncertain. There are 16 residues in the CDR3. Germline V lookup: CDR1 MGHRA, CDR2 YSYEKL. Trimming pared 1 base from V and 1 base from J, leaving 14 bases between. CDR3 DNA sequence: TGCGCCAGCAGCCAAGGACGGCGCCCCAGGTCCTACGAGCAGTACGTC. Translating it yields CASSQGRRPRSYEQYV.

The gene calls are TRBV6-2 or TRBV6-3 and TRBJ2-7, with a tentative D call TRBD2 (6 bases). This CDR3 region has 15 residues. Germline V CDR1 and CDR2: MNHEY, SVGEGT. V was shortened by 5 bases and J by 6 bases, with 20 bases between the two germline ends. The CDR3 DNA sequence: TGTGCCAGCAGTCACCCTCCGGGACTGCTTATCGAGCAGTACGTC. Its translation is CASSHPPGLLIEQYV.

The chain employs TRBV7-2 and TRBJ1-4; 8 nucleotides match TRBD1. The V and J ends lost 5 bases and 5 bases, in that order; junction bases with no gene match: 7. The CDR3 totals 15 residues. CDR1 is SGHTA and CDR2 is FQGNSA in the germline V gene. This chain's CDR3 is CASSLSGGANEKLFF. The DNA of the CDR3 is TGTGCCAGCAGCCTATCAGGGGGCGCGAATGAAAAACTGTTTTTT.

V and J are TRBV9 and TRBJ1-2, with 8 bases matching TRBD1. Germline-derived CDR1 and CDR2 are SGDLS and YYNGEE. The CDR3 has 14 amino acids. V was clipped by 2 bases and J by 8 bases; unmatched bases: 8. CDR3 bases: TGTGCCAGCAGCGTTCATGGACAGGGTGACGGCTACACCTTC. Translation gives CASSVHGQGDGYTF. Supplemented by reference TRBV9 and TRBJ1-2, the full variable domain reads DSGVTQTPKHLITATGQRVTLRCSPRSGDLSVYWYQQSLDQGLQFLIQYYNGEERAKGNILERFSAQQFPDLHSELNLSSLELGDSALYFCASSVHGQGDGYTFGSGTRLTVV.

The rearrangement joins TRBV2 to TRBJ2-1; TRBD2 matches at 12 bases. With 4 bases clipped from V and 8 bases from J, the junction kept 9 bases outside the gene matches. Per germline, CDR1 SNHLY and CDR2 FYNNEI. The CDR3 runs 16 residues. CDR3 DNA: TGTGCCAGCAGTGGGACTAGCGGGGCGGGGGGCGATGAGCAGTTCTTC. It specifies CASSGTSGAGGDEQFF.

The V call is TRBV5-6, the J call TRBJ1-2; 8 bases map to TRBD1. Germline V gene sequence: CDR1 SGHDT, CDR2 YYEEEE. This CDR3 region has 14 residues. V gave up 6 bases and J gave up 8 bases; unmatched junction bases: 12. The CDR3 bases are TGTGCCAGCAACCTTAAGACAGGGGTGGAGGGCTACACCTTC. It codes for CASNLKTGVEGYTF.

This rearrangement joins TRBV4-1 to TRBJ2-1, with TRBD1 as a possible D gene (5 bases). Germline CDR1 is MGHRA and CDR2 is YSYEKL. The CDR3 loop spans 14 amino acids. V lost 7 bases to trimming and J lost 5 bases, with 15 bases between them. The CDR3: CASTRQLGNNEQFF. The CDR3 DNA is TGCGCCAGCACAAGACAGCTAGGAAACAATGAGCAGTTCTTC.

The V call is TRBV4-1, the J call TRBJ1-2; maybe TRBD1 (5 bases). Deletions cut 0 bases from V and 1 base from J, with 6 bases between. Germline V lookup: CDR1 MGHRA, CDR2 YSYEKL. The CDR3 is made up of 14 amino acids. CDR3 loop: CASSQDRDNYGYTF. CDR3 DNA sequence: TGCGCCAGCAGCCAAGACAGGGATAACTATGGCTACACCTTC.

The genes are TRBV6-2 or TRBV6-3 and TRBJ2-1, with 8 positions matching TRBD2. Germline V gene lookup returns CDR1 MNHEY and CDR2 SVGEGT. The CDR3 runs to 16 residues. J lost 2 bases, V lost 5 bases, and 8 bases had no gene match. The CDR3 here is CASSDGSGVAYNEQFF. CDR3 DNA sequence: TGTGCCAGCAGTGATGGTAGCGGGGTAGCCTACAATGAGCAGTTCTTC.